Shown below are 8 T cell receptor beta chains from a single sample sequenced in a study of blood T cell repertoires in COVID-19. Clones were read by immunoSEQ multiplex PCR, and TCRdb kept only the in-frame ones, dropping some. The sample consists of about 240,000 clones, around 82% of them appearing once. The material sequenced was PBMCs or T cells enriched from blood (not recorded which). Source of these receptors: a woman aged 40 to 50 who had been exposed to COVID-19.

The chain employs TRBV27 and TRBJ2-7; the D is unclear. This CDR3 contains 14 residues. V shed 6 bases and J shed 6 bases, with 18 bases lying between them. Germline-derived CDR1 and CDR2 are MNHEY and SMNVEV (reference sequence). The DNA of the CDR3 is TGTGCCAGCAGCCCCCAGTGGGCAGGTAGCGAGCAGTACTTC. It translates to CASSPQWAGSEQYF.

The CDR3 region is CASSLVWDRELFF. For the CDR3, the DNA is TGTGCCAGCAGTTTAGTCTGGGACAGGGAGCTGTTTTTT. The rearrangement uses TRBV27 and TRBJ2-2, with D possibly TRBD1 on 6 matching bases. Germline lookup yields CDR1 MNHEY and CDR2 SMNVEV (reference sequence). Deletions cut 2 bases from V and 9 bases from J, with 10 bases between. This CDR3 contains 13 residues.

The chain combines TRBV3-1 (or the pseudogene TRBV3-2) with TRBJ2-1, with TRBD2 identical over 8 bases. CDR1 and CDR2 from the germline V gene are LGHDT and YNNKEL (reference sequence). The CDR3 is 15 residues long. V trimming: 4 bases; J trimming: 8 bases; junction bases outside the gene matches: 10. CDR3 in amino acids: CASSPSGGGLYEQFF. CDR3 bases: TGTGCCAGCAGCCCCTCGGGCGGGGGGCTTTATGAGCAGTTCTTC.

V usage is TRBV7-8 and J usage is TRBJ1-2; maybe TRBD1 (6 bases). V lost 2 bases and J lost 8, with 12 bases in between. This CDR3 is 13 amino acids long. Germline V gene sequence: CDR1 SGHVS, CDR2 FQNEAQ. The CDR3 is CASSLNRQEGYTF. The CDR3, as DNA: TGTGCCAGCAGCTTAAACCGACAGGAGGGCTACACCTTC.

The CDR3 reads CASGGLAGGNNEQFF. The CDR3 bases are TGCGCCAGTGGCGGGCTAGCGGGGGGGAATAATGAGCAGTTCTTC. The V and J genes are TRBV5-1 and TRBJ2-1; 12 positions match TRBD2. The trim removed 8 bases at V and 7 bases at J, leaving 10 bases unmatched. The CDR3 contains 15 residues. The V gene's germline CDR1 is SGHRS and CDR2 YFSETQ.

This clone was counted a few times. The genes are TRBV5-1 and TRBJ1-6; 8 nucleotides line up with TRBD1. V was pared by 4 bases and J by 9 bases, with 9 bases of the junction left unmatched. This CDR3 comprises 15 residues. CDR1 is SGHRS and CDR2 is YFSETQ in the germline V gene. The CDR3 region is CASSPGQGNLSPLHF. CDR3 nucleotides: TGCGCCAGCAGCCCCGGACAGGGAAACCTTTCACCCCTCCACTTT.

This chain uses TRBV27 with TRBJ2-2; the match to TRBD2 covers 10 bases. Germline V CDR1 and CDR2: MNHEY, SMNVEV (reference sequence). The ends lost 6 bases at V and 4 bases at J; junction bases unmatched: 5. This CDR3 comprises 15 residues. The CDR3, as DNA: TGTGCCAGCAGGCAGACTAGCGGGCCCACCGGGGAGCTGTTTTTT. It yields the protein CASRQTSGPTGELFF.

The genes are TRBV7-6 and TRBJ2-1; unclear D gene. CDR3 size: 13 residues. The V gene lost 5 bases and the J gene lost 0 bases, with 5 bases spanning the gap. Germline CDR1 is SGHVS and CDR2 is FNYEAQ. DNA for the CDR3: TGTGCCAGCAGCCTCTCCTCCTACAATGAGCAGTTCTTC. The encoded protein is CASSLSSYNEQFF.